This T cell receptor (beta chain) originates from a study of T cell repertoires in cytomegalovirus infection. General study points: Carriage of CMV together with the relevant HLA was identifiable through cumulative public TCR beta family frequency.

A single record per CDR3 protein comes from TCRdb applying MiXCR to the reads. In the table there are about 260,000 distinct CDR3 sequences, approximately 13% of which are singletons. V lost 6 bases to trimming and J lost 9 bases, with 15 bases between them. This CDR3 has 13 residues. The germline V gene has CDR1 MNHEY and CDR2 SMNVEV (reference sequence). The table lists this clonotype with many counts. What it binds is not known. The receptor's source is a human donor in good health (CMV status not recorded). Some clones in this sample may be carry-over from other donors' samples. The rearrangement joins TRBV27 to TRBJ2-1; either TRBD1 or TRBD2 may supply D (5 bases each). The sample consisted of PBMCs. The CDR3 protein is CASSTGRSSEQFF. The CDR3 DNA is TGTGCCAGCAGCACGGGGCGTAGTAGTGAGCAGTTCTTC.